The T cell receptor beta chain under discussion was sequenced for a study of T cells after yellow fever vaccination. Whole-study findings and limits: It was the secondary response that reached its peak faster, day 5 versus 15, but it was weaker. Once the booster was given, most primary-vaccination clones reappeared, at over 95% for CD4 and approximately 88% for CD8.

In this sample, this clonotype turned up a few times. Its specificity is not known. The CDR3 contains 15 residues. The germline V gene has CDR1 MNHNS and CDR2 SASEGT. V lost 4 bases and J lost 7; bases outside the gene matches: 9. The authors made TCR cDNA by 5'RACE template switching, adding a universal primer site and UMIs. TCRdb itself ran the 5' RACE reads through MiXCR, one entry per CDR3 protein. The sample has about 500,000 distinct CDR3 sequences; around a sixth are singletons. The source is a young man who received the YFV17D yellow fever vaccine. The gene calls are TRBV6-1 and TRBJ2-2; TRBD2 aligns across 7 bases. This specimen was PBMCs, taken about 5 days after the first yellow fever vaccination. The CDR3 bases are TGTGCCAGCAGTGGCGGGGAGGGACGCGACGGGGAGCTGTTTTTT. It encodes CASSGGEGRDGELFF.